This TCR beta chain was found in a study of identical twins. This clonotype was seen many times. Germline CDR1 SSHAT, CDR2 FNYEAQ (reference sequence). The CDR3 is 16 residues long. V was clipped by 4 bases and J by 6 bases; unmatched bases: 8. TCRdb called the 5' RACE reads again in MiXCR, with one record for every CDR3 protein. The sample has fewer than 650,000 distinct CDR3 sequences, less than 9% seen once. These same data were also listed under a study on yellow fever vaccine responses in identical twins.

This sequence joins TRBV7-7 and TRBJ2-1, with 11 bases aligning to TRBD2. This receptor was obtained from a woman younger than 35 in good health. Sequenced: PBMCs. DNA for the CDR3: TGTGCCAGCAGCTCAGGGGGACTAGCGGCTCCCAATGAGCAGTTCTTC. Its protein is CASSSGGLAAPNEQFF.